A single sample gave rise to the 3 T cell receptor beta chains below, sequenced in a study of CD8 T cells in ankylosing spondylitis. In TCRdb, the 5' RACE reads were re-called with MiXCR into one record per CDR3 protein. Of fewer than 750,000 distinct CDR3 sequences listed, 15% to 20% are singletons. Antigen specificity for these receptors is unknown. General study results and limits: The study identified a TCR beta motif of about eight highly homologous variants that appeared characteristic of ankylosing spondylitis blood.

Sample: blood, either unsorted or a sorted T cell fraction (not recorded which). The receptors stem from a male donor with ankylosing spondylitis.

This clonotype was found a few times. The CDR3 loop reads CASSYGTASKGYTF. The CDR3 bases are TGTGCCAGCAGTTACGGAACAGCGAGTAAGGGCTACACCTTC. The chain employs TRBV6-5 and TRBJ1-2, with D unresolved. The CDR3 is made up of 14 amino acids. V lost 2 bases, J lost 8 bases, and 15 bases lay in between. Germline lookup yields CDR1 MNHEY and CDR2 SVGAGI.

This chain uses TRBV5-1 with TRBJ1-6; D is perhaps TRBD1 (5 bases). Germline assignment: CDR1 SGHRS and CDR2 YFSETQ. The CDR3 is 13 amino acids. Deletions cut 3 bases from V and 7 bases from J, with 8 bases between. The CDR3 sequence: CASSSGGNSPLHF. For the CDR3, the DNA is TGCGCCAGCAGCTCGGGGGGAAATTCACCCCTCCACTTT.

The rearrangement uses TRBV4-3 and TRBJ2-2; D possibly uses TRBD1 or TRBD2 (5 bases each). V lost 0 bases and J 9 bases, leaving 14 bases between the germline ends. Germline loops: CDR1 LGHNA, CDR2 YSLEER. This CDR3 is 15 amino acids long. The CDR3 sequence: CASSQDRGKGRELFF. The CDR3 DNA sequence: TGCGCCAGCAGCCAAGACCGAGGGAAGGGGCGGGAGCTGTTTTTT.